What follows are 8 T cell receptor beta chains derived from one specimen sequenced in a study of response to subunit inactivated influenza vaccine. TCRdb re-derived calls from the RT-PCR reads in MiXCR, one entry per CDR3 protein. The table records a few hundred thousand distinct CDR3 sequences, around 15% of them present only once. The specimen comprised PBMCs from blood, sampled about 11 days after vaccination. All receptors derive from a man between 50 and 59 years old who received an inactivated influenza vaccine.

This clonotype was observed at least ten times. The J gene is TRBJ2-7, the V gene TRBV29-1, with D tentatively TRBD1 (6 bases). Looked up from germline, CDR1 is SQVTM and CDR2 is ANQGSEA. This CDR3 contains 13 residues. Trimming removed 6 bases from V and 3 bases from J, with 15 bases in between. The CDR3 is CSVTGQLGYEQYF. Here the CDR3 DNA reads TGCAGCGTGACAGGACAGTTGGGCTACGAGCAGTACTTC.

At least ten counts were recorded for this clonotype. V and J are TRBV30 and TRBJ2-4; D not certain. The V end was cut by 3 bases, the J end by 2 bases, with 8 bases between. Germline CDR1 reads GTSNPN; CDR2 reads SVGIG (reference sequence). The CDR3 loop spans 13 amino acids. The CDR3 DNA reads TGTGCCTGGAGCGCGTCGTCCAAAAACATTCAGTACTTC. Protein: CAWSASSKNIQYF.

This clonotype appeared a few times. The CDR3 loop is CASSFDRGPNTEAFF. CDR3 bases: TGCGCCAGCAGCTTCGACAGGGGGCCCAACACTGAAGCTTTCTTT. The rearrangement joins TRBV5-1 to TRBJ1-1; 10 nucleotides match TRBD1. The CDR3 has 15 amino acids. The germline gives CDR1 SGHRS, CDR2 YFSETQ. J was trimmed by 2 bases and V by 2 bases; bases with no gene match: 3.

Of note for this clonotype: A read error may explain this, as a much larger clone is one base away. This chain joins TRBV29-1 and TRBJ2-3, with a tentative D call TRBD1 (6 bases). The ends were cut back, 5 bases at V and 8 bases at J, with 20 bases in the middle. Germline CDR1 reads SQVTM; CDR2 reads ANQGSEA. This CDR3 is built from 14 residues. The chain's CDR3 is CSVLARGVSATQYF. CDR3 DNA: TGCAGCGTTCTCGCCAGGGGAGTTTCAGCTACGCAGTATTTT.

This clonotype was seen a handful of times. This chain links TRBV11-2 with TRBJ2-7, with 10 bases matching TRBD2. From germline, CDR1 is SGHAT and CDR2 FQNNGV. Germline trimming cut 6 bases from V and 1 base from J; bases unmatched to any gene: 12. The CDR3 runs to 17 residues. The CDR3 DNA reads TGTGCCAGCAGGGTAGGACTAGCGGAGGGAAGATCCTACGAGCAGTACTTC. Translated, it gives CASRVGLAEGRSYEQYF.

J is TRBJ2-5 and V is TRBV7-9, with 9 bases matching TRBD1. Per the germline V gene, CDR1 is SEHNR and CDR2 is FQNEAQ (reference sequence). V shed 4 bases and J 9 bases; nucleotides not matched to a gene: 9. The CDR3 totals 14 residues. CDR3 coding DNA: TGTGCCAGCAGCTCGAACAGGGGGCGCGATCCCCAGTACTTC. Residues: CASSSNRGRDPQYF.

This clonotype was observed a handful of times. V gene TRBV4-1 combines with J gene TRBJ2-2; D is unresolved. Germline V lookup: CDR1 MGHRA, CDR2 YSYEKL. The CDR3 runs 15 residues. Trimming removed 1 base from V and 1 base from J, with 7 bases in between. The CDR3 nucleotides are TGCGCCAGCAGCCAAGTTCCAGAGAACACCGGGGAGCTGTTTTTT. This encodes CASSQVPENTGELFF.

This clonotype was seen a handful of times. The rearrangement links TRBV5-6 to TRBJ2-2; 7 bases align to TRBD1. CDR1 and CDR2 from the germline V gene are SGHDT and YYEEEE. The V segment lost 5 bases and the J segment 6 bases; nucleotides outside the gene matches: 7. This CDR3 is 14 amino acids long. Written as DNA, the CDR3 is TGTGCCAGCAGTTATGGGACAGTTGCCGGGGAGCTGTTTTTT. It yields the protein CASSYGTVAGELFF.